This T cell receptor (beta chain) was identified in a study of early T cells in non-severe SARS-CoV-2 infection. Study information: Sequencing targeted bulk RNA from unsorted whole blood, leaving chains unpaired.

This clonotype turned up a few times. Its antigen is not known. Overall study findings and caveats: In VDJdb matching, anti-spike CD8 responses were favored while private and CD4 specificities went missing.

In the library, individual cDNA molecules carried attached unique molecular identifiers. TCRdb redid the calling of the 5' RACE reads with MiXCR, one entry per CDR3 protein. The sample lists about 110,000 distinct CDR3 sequences; 11% were seen once. There are 12 residues in the CDR3. Germline CDR1 is ENHRY and CDR2 is SYGVKD. Trimming removed 10 bases from V and 3 bases from J; junction bases left unmatched: 4. The chain has TRBV10-3 and TRBJ2-3, with TRBD1 matching over 7 bases. Specimen: whole blood. The source is an adult who was a healthcare worker with PCR-confirmed SARS-CoV-2 infection or an uninfected control (not recorded which). The CDR3 here is CATGQLTDTQYF. The CDR3 bases are TGTGCCACGGGACAGCTGACAGATACGCAGTATTTT.